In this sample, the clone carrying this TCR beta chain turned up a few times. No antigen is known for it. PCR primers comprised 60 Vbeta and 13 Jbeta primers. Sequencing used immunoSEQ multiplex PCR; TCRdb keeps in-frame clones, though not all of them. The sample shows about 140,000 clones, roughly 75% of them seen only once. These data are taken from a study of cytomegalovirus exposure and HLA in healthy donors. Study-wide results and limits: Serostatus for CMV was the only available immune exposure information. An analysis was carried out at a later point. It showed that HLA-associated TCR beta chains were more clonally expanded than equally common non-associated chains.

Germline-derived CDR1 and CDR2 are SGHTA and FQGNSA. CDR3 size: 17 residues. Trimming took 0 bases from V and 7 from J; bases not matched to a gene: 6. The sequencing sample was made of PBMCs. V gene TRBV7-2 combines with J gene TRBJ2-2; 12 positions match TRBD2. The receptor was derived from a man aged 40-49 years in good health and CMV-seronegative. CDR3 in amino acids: CASSLAGLAGSRGELFF. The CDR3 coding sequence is TGTGCCAGCAGCTTAGCAGGACTAGCGGGGTCGCGCGGGGAGCTGTTTTTT. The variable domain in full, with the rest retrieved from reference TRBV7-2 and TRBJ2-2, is GAGVSQSPSNKVTEKGKDVELRCDPISGHTALYWYRQSLGQGLEFLIYFQGNSAPDKSGLPSDRFSAERTGGSVSTLTIQRTQQEDSAVYLCASSLAGLAGSRGELFFGEGSRLTVL.